A selection of T cell receptor beta chains follows, all from one sample in a study of cytotoxic CD8 clonotypes in ibrutinib-treated CLL. Produced via immunoSEQ multiplex PCR; TCRdb's table is partial and in-frame only. The table includes 110,000 to 150,000 clones, roughly 80% detected once. Material: PBMCs, obtained after 12 months of ibrutinib treatment. The source is a human donor with chronic lymphocytic leukemia. Both conserved end residues are part of each CDR3. The D gene is left open where the match is weak. Clone size is not always given. Where it is, it says once, few, many or a class for expanded clones.

v_gene,abundance,d_gene,j_gene,CDR3aa,CDR3nt
TRBV10-3,.,.,TRBJ2-5,CAISGAGILMGLETQYF,TGTGCCATCAGTGGGGCCGGGATCCTGATGGGTTTAGAGACCCAGTACTTC
TRBV27,.,.,TRBJ2-5,CASSPFGFEETQYF,TGTGCCAGCAGCCCATTTGGTTTTGAAGAGACCCAGTACTTC
TRBV19,once,.,TRBJ1-6,CASSIPFSPLHF,TGTGCCAGTAGCATCCCCTTTTCACCCCTCCACTTT
TRBV21-1,.,.,TRBJ2-1,CASSSARDNEQFF,TGTGCCAGCAGCTCCGCACGGGACAATGAGCAGTTCTTC
TRBV4-3,few,.,TRBJ1-2,CASSQDHGHGYTF,TGCGCCAGCAGCCAAGATCATGGCCATGGCTACACCTTC
TRBV15,once,.,TRBJ1-2,CATSREGDTFYGYTF,TGTGCCACCAGCAGAGAGGGGGACACTTTCTATGGCTACACCTTC
TRBV13,.,.,TRBJ1-1,CASTPGNTEAFF,TGTGCCAGCACCCCCGGGAACACTGAAGCTTTCTTT
TRBV19,.,.,TRBJ1-1,CASDDGVNTEAFF,TGTGCCAGTGATGACGGGGTGAACACTGAAGCTTTCTTT
TRBV9,.,TRBD2,TRBJ2-5,CASSVVAGGRETQYF,TGTGCCAGCAGCGTGGTAGCGGGGGGGCGGGAGACCCAGTACTTC
TRBV27,once,.,TRBJ1-2,CASSSQVAYGYTF,TGTGCCAGCAGTTCACAGGTTGCCTATGGCTACACCTTC
TRBV11-3,once,TRBD2,TRBJ2-3,CASSERGYRGGPTDTQYF,TGTGCCAGCAGCGAGCGCGGGTACCGCGGGGGGCCCACAGATACGCAGTATTTT
TRBV29-1,.,TRBD2,TRBJ2-3,CSVESRRGGTDTQYF,TGCAGCGTTGAGTCGCGGCGGGGGGGCACAGATACGCAGTATTTT
TRBV4-1,.,TRBD1,TRBJ2-5,CASSQEDAGGRGSQETQYF,TGCGCCAGCAGCCAAGAGGATGCAGGGGGCAGGGGATCCCAAGAGACCCAGTACTTC
TRBV2,.,.,TRBJ2-1,CASSLGAGYNEQFF,TGTGCCAGCAGTTTAGGGGCCGGGTACAATGAGCAGTTCTTC
TRBV6-1,.,TRBD1,TRBJ1-5,CASIGQGNQPQHF,TGTGCCAGCATAGGACAGGGAAATCAGCCCCAGCATTTT
TRBV7-9,.,.,TRBJ1-1,CASSFSLGGGQGGTEAFF,TGTGCCAGCAGCTTTTCCCTAGGTGGTGGCCAGGGTGGGACTGAAGCTTTCTTT
TRBV6-5,.,.,TRBJ2-2,CASRRTMYTGELFF,TGTGCCAGCAGGAGGACAATGTACACCGGGGAGCTGTTTTTT
TRBV5-1,.,TRBD2,TRBJ2-7,CASIPGTSGAREQYF,TGCGCCAGCATCCCCGGGACTAGCGGGGCTCGGGAGCAGTACTTC
TRBV5-1,once,TRBD1,TRBJ2-2,CASSESTGGVVIAENTGELFF,TGCGCCAGCAGCGAATCGACAGGGGGCGTGGTAATAGCCGAGAACACCGGGGAGCTGTTTTTT
TRBV18,once,TRBD1,TRBJ2-2,CASSPRPMTGVNLNTGELFF,TGTGCCAGCTCACCACGCCCCATGACAGGGGTTAATTTGAACACCGGGGAGCTGTTTTTT
TRBV7-9,many,.,TRBJ1-5,CASSLDGGHSNQPQHF,TGTGCCAGCAGCTTAGATGGGGGGCATAGCAATCAGCCCCAGCATTTT
TRBV2,.,.,TRBJ1-4,CASLPGPNEKLFF,TGTGCCAGCCTTCCGGGCCCGAATGAAAAACTGTTTTTT
TRBV30,.,.,TRBJ1-1,CAWSVSEGTEAFF,TGTGCCTGGAGTGTGTCGGAAGGTACTGAAGCTTTCTTT